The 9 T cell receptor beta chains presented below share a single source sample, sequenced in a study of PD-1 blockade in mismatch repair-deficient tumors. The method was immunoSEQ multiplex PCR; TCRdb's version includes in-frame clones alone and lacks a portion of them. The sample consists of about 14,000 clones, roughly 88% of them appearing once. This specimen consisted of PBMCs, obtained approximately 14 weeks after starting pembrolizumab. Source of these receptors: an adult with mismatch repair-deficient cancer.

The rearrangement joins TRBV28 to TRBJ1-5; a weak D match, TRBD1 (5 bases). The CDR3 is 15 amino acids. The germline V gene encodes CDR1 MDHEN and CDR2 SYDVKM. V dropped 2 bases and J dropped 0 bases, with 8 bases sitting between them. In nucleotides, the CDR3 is TGTGCCAGCAGTTTAGCAGGGTATAGCAATCAGCCCCAGCATTTT. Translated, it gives CASSLAGYSNQPQHF. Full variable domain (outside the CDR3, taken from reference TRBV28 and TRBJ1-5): DVKVTQSSRYLVKRTGEKVFLECVQDMDHENMFWYRQDPGLGLRLIYFSYDVKMKEKGDIPEGYSVSREKKERFSLILESASTNQTSMYLCASSLAGYSNQPQHFGDGTRLSIL.

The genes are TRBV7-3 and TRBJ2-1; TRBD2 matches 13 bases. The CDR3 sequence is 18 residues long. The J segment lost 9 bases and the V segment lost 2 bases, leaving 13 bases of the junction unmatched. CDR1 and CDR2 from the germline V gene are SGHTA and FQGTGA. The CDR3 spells CASSLQPPGLAGTGEQFF. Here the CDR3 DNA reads TGTGCCAGCAGCTTACAGCCCCCGGGACTAGCGGGAACGGGTGAGCAGTTCTTC. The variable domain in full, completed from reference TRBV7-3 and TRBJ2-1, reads GAGVSQTPSNKVTEKGKYVELRCDPISGHTALYWYRQSLGQGPEFLIYFQGTGAADDSGLPNDRFFAVRPEGSVSTLKIQRTERGDSAVYLCASSLQPPGLAGTGEQFFGPGTRLTVL.

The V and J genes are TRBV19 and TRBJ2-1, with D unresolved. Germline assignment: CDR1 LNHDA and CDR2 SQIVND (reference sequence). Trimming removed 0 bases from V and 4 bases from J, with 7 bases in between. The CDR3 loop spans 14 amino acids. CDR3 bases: TGTGCCAGTAGTATAGATGAAGAGTACAATGAGCAGTTCTTC. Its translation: CASSIDEEYNEQFF.

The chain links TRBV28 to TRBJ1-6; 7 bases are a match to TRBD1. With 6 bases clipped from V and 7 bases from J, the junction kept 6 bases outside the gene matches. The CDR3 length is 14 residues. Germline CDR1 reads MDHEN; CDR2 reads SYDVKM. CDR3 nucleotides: TGTGCCAGCAGGACACAGGGGAGGAATTCACCCCTCCACTTT. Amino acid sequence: CASRTQGRNSPLHF.

The CDR3 loop reads CAWNAGTIYF. CDR3 bases: TGTGCCTGGAACGCCGGCACCATATATTTT. The chain employs TRBV30 and TRBJ1-3, with D hard to call. Trimming removed 4 bases from V and 9 bases from J, with 7 bases in between. The V gene's germline CDR1 is GTSNPN and CDR2 SVGIG (reference sequence). CDR3 length: 10 amino acids.

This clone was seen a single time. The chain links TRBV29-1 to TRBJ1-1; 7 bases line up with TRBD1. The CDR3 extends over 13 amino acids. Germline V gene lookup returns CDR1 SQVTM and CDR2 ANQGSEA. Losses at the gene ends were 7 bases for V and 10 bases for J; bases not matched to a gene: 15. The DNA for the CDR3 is TGCAGCGCTAGAGAAAGGGGGCGGATGCCAGCTTTCTTT. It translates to CSARERGRMPAFF.

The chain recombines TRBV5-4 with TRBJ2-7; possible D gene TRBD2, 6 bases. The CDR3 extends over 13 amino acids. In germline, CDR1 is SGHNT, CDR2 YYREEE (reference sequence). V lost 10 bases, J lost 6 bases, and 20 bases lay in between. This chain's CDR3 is CAEGSGGWGEQYF. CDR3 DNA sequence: TGTGCCGAAGGTAGCGGAGGGTGGGGCGAGCAGTACTTC. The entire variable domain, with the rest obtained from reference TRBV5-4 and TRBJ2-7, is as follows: ETGVTQSPTHLIKTRGQQVTLRCSSQSGHNTVSWYQQALGQGPQFIFQYYREEENGRGNFPPRFSGLQFPNYSSELNVNALELDDSALYLCAEGSGGWGEQYFGPGTRLTVT.

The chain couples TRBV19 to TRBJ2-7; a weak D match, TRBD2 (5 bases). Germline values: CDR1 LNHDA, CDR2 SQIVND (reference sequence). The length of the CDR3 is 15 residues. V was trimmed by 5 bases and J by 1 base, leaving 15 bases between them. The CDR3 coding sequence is TGTGCCAGTAGTTGGGCCTCCACGGGATCCTACGAGCAGTACTTC. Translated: CASSWASTGSYEQYF. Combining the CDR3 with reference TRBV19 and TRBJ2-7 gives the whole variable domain DGGITQSPKYLFRKEGQNVTLSCEQNLNHDAMYWYRQDPGQGLRLIYYSQIVNDFQKGDIAEGYSVSREKKESFPLTVTSAQKNPTAFYLCASSWASTGSYEQYFGPGTRLTVT.

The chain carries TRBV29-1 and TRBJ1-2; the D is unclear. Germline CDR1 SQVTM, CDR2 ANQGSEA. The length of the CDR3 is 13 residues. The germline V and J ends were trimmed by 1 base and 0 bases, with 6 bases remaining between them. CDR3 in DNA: TGCAGCGTTGAAGGTGCAGCTAACTATGGCTACACCTTC. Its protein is CSVEGAANYGYTF.